This TCR beta chain was found in a study of T cells of healthy individuals. Using its own MiXCR run on the 5' RACE reads, TCRdb lists one record per CDR3 protein. The table lists 53,000 or so distinct CDR3 sequences, over 12% of them singletons. Germline CDR1 and CDR2: SEHNR and FQNEAQ (reference sequence). The CDR3 consists of 11 residues. V dropped 4 bases and J dropped 9 bases, with 7 bases sitting between them. This receptor was obtained from a human donor in good health. The rearrangement links TRBV7-9 to TRBJ2-1; D is ambiguous. DNA for the CDR3: TGTGCCAGCAGCTCTAGATCTGAGCAGTTCTTC. Residues: CASSSRSEQFF.